These T cell receptor beta chains were read from a single sample in a study of shared clonotypes between healthy human individuals. The method was immunoSEQ multiplex PCR; TCRdb's version includes in-frame clones alone and lacks a portion of them. This repertoire shows some 1,600,000 clones, approximately 98% found once; its top ten account for around 0.47%. The source material was naive CD4+ T cells sorted from blood. All receptors derive from a young man in good health. Each CDR3 is given with its conserved first and last residue. The D gene is left open where the match is weak.

J gene: TRBJ2-7; D gene: NA; V gene: TRBV5-4; CDR3 protein: CASSLVTQGSEQYF; CDR3 DNA: TGTGCCAGCAGCTTGGTAACACAGGGAAGCGAGCAGTACTTC
J gene: TRBJ2-1; D gene: TRBD2; V gene: TRBV5-1; CDR3 protein: CASSSGTSAYNEQFF; CDR3 DNA: TGCGCCAGCAGCTCCGGGACTAGCGCCTACAATGAGCAGTTCTTC
J gene: TRBJ2-3; D gene: NA; V gene: TRBV12-2; CDR3 protein: CASRLGLAGVGWHTDTQYF; CDR3 DNA: TGTGCAAGTCGCTTAGGTCTAGCGGGGGTCGGGTGGCACACAGATACGCAGTATTTT
J gene: TRBJ2-7; D gene: NA; V gene: TRBV6-5; CDR3 protein: CASSYPRGRTYEQYF; CDR3 DNA: TGTGCCAGCAGTTATCCCAGGGGACGTACCTACGAGCAGTACTTC
J gene: TRBJ1-1; D gene: TRBD1; V gene: TRBV9; CDR3 protein: CASSPKVGQGAGGTEAFF; CDR3 DNA: TGTGCCAGCAGCCCGAAAGTGGGACAGGGGGCTGGAGGCACTGAAGCTTTCTTT
J gene: TRBJ1-5; D gene: NA; V gene: TRBV6-1; CDR3 protein: CASVGGSNQPQHF; CDR3 DNA: TGTGCCAGCGTGGGTGGAAGCAATCAGCCCCAGCATTTT
J gene: TRBJ2-7; D gene: NA; V gene: TRBV11-2; CDR3 protein: CASSLAHPGPYEQYF; CDR3 DNA: TGTGCCAGCAGCTTAGCCCACCCAGGGCCCTACGAGCAGTACTTC
J gene: TRBJ1-2; D gene: TRBD1; V gene: TRBV10-2; CDR3 protein: CASSGGGLATNYGYTF; CDR3 DNA: TGCGCCAGCAGTGGAGGGGGCCTTGCGACTAACTATGGCTACACCTTC
J gene: TRBJ2-1; D gene: NA; V gene: TRBV5-3; CDR3 protein: CARSLLNEQFF; CDR3 DNA: TGTGCCAGAAGCCTCCTCAATGAGCAGTTCTTC
J gene: TRBJ1-2; D gene: TRBD1; V gene: TRBV28; CDR3 protein: CASGTQGRRGYTF; CDR3 DNA: TGTGCCAGCGGGACACAGGGGCGGCGGGGCTACACCTTC
J gene: TRBJ2-7; D gene: TRBD2; V gene: TRBV5-1; CDR3 protein: CASSSGTSGSYEQYF; CDR3 DNA: TGCGCCAGCAGCTCTGGGACTAGCGGGAGCTACGAGCAGTACTTC
J gene: TRBJ1-4; D gene: NA; V gene: TRBV19; CDR3 protein: CASSGTGTANEKLFF; CDR3 DNA: TGTGCCAGTAGTGGAACAGGGACCGCTAATGAAAAACTGTTTTTT
J gene: TRBJ2-1; D gene: TRBD2; V gene: TRBV29-1; CDR3 protein: CSVSGDGIPDEQFF; CDR3 DNA: TGCAGCGTTAGCGGGGACGGGATTCCCGATGAGCAGTTCTTC